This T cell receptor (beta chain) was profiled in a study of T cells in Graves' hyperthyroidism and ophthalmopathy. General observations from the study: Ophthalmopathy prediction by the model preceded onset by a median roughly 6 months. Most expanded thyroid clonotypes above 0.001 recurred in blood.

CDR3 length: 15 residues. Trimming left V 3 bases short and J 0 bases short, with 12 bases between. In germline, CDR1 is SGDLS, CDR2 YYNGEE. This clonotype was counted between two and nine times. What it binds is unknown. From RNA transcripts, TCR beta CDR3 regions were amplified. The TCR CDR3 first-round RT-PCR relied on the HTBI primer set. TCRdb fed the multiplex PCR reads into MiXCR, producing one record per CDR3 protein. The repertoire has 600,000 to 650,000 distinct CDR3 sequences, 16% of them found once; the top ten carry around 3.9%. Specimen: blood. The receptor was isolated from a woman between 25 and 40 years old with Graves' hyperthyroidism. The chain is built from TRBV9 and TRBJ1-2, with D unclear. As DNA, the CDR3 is TGTGCCAGCAGCGCCCGCCTTAACCCTAACTATGGCTACACCTTC. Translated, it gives CASSARLNPNYGYTF. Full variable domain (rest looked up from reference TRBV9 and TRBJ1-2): DSGVTQTPKHLITATGQRVTLRCSPRSGDLSVYWYQQSLDQGLQFLIQYYNGEERAKGNILERFSAQQFPDLHSELNLSSLELGDSALYFCASSARLNPNYGYTFGSGTRLTVV.